Described below is a single T cell receptor (beta chain) sequence and its context. Sequencing used immunoSEQ multiplex PCR; TCRdb keeps in-frame clones, though not all of them. The table records hundreds of thousands of clones, approximately 95% of them present only once. The sample comes from a study of shared T cell receptors in the human thymus. Germline CDR1 is WSHSY and CDR2 is SAAADI. The V end lost 11 bases, the J end lost 0 bases, and 25 bases lay between the germline ends. The CDR3 totals 17 residues. The chain links TRBV10-2 to TRBJ1-2; D is unclear. This clonotype was obtained from a human donor. What was sequenced was thymocytes. The CDR3 spells CAATPMIEAGPNYGYTF. CDR3 DNA sequence: TGCGCCGCAACCCCAATGATTGAGGCAGGCCCTAACTATGGCTACACCTTC.